The next 23 T cell receptor beta chains were all read from a single sample in a study of T cell repertoires in cytomegalovirus infection. Each CDR3 protein gets one entry after TCRdb re-called the reads with MiXCR. Of approximately 490,000 distinct CDR3 sequences detected, approximately 11% appear once; the ten largest clones hold roughly 10%. Specimen: PBMCs. These receptors all come from a human donor in good health (CMV status not recorded). Some clones in this sample may be carry-over from other donors' samples.

This clonotype was seen repeatedly, ten times or more. This chain uses TRBV5-6 with TRBJ2-6; D remains ambiguous. In germline, CDR1 is SGHDT, CDR2 YYEEEE. CDR3 length: 12 amino acids. V was clipped by 5 bases and J by 2 bases, with 2 bases between them. CDR3 amino acids: CASRAGANVLTF. In DNA form, the CDR3 reads TGTGCCAGCAGGGCTGGGGCCAACGTCCTGACTTTC.

This chain links TRBV2 with TRBJ2-2, with unresolved D. The germline gives CDR1 SNHLY, CDR2 FYNNEI. V was clipped by 6 bases and J by 1 base, with 15 bases between them. The length of the CDR3 is 16 residues. CDR3 region: CASSSQAPGNTGELFF. The CDR3 DNA reads TGTGCCAGCAGCAGTCAGGCCCCAGGGAACACCGGGGAGCTGTTTTTT. The entire variable domain, with the rest obtained from reference TRBV2 and TRBJ2-2, is as follows: EPEVTQTPSHQVTQMGQEVILRCVPISNHLYFYWYRQILGQKVEFLVSFYNNEISEKSEIFDDQFSVERPDGSNFTLKIRSTKLEDSAMYFCASSSQAPGNTGELFFGEGSRLTVL.

Many counts were recorded for this clonotype. This chain connects TRBV25-1 to TRBJ1-6; D call uncertain. The CDR3 loop spans 14 amino acids. V lost 8 bases and J 4 bases, leaving 12 bases between the germline ends. Germline V lookup: CDR1 MGHDK, CDR2 SYGVNS. The CDR3 DNA sequence: TGTGCCAGCGGGGAGGATTGGTATAATTCACCCCTCCACTTT. It encodes CASGEDWYNSPLHF.

This clonotype was seen at least ten times. V and J are TRBV6-1 and TRBJ1-2; tentative D call: TRBD1 (5 bases). In germline, CDR1 is MNHNS, CDR2 SASEGT. Trimming left V 7 bases short and J 5 bases short, with 17 bases between. The CDR3 is made up of 14 amino acids. CDR3: CASIGAGTKYGYTF. The CDR3 nucleotides read TGTGCCAGCATAGGGGCAGGGACGAAATATGGCTACACCTTC.

The chain carries TRBV5-4 and TRBJ2-2; TRBD1 might be the D (5 bases). The CDR3 extends over 18 amino acids. Germline V gene sequence: CDR1 SGHNT, CDR2 YYREEE (reference sequence). Trimming stripped 0 bases from V and 4 bases from J, with 19 bases between. CDR3 amino acids: CASSLEGFTRGTTGELFF. CDR3 nucleotides: TGTGCCAGCAGCTTGGAAGGCTTTACAAGGGGAACCACCGGGGAGCTGTTTTTT. Looking up the rest from reference TRBV5-4 and TRBJ2-2 gives the full variable domain: ETGVTQSPTHLIKTRGQQVTLRCSSQSGHNTVSWYQQALGQGPQFIFQYYREEENGRGNFPPRFSGLQFPNYSSELNVNALELDDSALYLCASSLEGFTRGTTGELFFGEGSRLTVL.

A single count supports this clonotype. A much larger clone differs from this one at a single base, so this may be a read error. This chain links TRBV5-6 with TRBJ2-2, with D possibly matching TRBD1 (6 bases). The CDR3 has 14 residues. Germline CDR1 is SGHDT and CDR2 is YYEEEE. As DNA, the CDR3 is TGTGCCAGCAGTGGGGGCGTAGGTACCGGGGAGATGTTTTTT. It is translated as CASSGGVGTGEMFF.

The table lists this clonotype with many counts. The gene calls are TRBV7-2 and TRBJ2-1; D may be TRBD2 (6 bases). The V and J ends lost 6 bases and 5 bases respectively, with 11 bases between them. The V gene's germline CDR1 is SGHTA and CDR2 FQGNSA. The CDR3 extends over 13 amino acids. CDR3 sequence reads: CASRLLANNEQFF. Written as DNA, the CDR3 is TGTGCCAGCAGGCTCCTAGCGAACAATGAGCAGTTCTTC.

The rearrangement uses TRBV3-1 and TRBJ2-1, with 9 nucleotides matching TRBD2. After removal of 3 bases from V and 5 bases from J, the junction contained 2 bases not matched to a gene. Germline loops: CDR1 LGHDT, CDR2 YNNKEL (reference sequence). There are 14 residues in the CDR3. CDR3 DNA sequence: TGTGCCAGCAGCCACCGACTAGCGGACAATGAGCAGTTCTTC. Translating it yields CASSHRLADNEQFF.

Notes on this clonotype: Given a much more abundant clone one base away, this may be a read error. The gene calls are TRBV6-1 and TRBJ2-7, with TRBD2 as a possible D gene (5 bases). V lost 6 bases and J 5 bases, leaving 11 bases between the germline ends. Germline CDR1 is MNHNS and CDR2 is SASEGT. This CDR3 comprises 12 residues. As DNA, the CDR3 is TGTGCCAGCAGAGAACTAGGGAACGAGCAGTACTTC. This gives the protein CASRELGNEQYF.

This clonotype was picked up many times. The CDR3 bases are TGCGCCAGCAGCCCCACTAGCGGGGGGGAGACAGATACGCAGTATTTT. Translated: CASSPTSGGETDTQYF. The V gene is TRBV4-1, the J gene TRBJ2-3; 13 nucleotides agree with TRBD2. Germline CDR1 is MGHRA and CDR2 is YSYEKL. The length of the CDR3 is 16 residues. V lost 4 bases and J lost 3; bases outside the gene matches: 4.

In its sample, this clonotype was seen many times. The rearrangement joins TRBV27 to TRBJ1-2, with 7 bases fitting TRBD1. The CDR3 is made up of 15 amino acids. Germline V gives CDR1 MNHEY, CDR2 SMNVEV (reference sequence). V lost 3 bases, J lost 8 bases, and 12 bases stayed unmatched. CDR3 amino acids: CASSLGQGVVRGYTF. The CDR3 bases are TGTGCCAGCAGTTTGGGCCAGGGGGTGGTACGGGGCTACACCTTC.

This clonotype was seen many times. The chain recombines TRBV30 with TRBJ2-1, with 10 positions matching TRBD2. This CDR3 is 11 amino acids long. The germline CDR1 and CDR2 sequences are GTSNPN and SVGIG (reference sequence). The CDR3 sequence is CASGRAGEQFF. The CDR3 bases are TGTGCGAGCGGGAGGGCCGGTGAGCAGTTCTTC.

The chain has TRBV2 and TRBJ2-1; 8 bases fit TRBD2. V shed 7 bases and J 4 bases; nucleotides not matched to a gene: 9. The CDR3 is 15 residues long. Germline lookup yields CDR1 SNHLY and CDR2 FYNNEI. The CDR3 DNA follows: TGTGCCAGCATGTCTTCCCGCGGGAGGTACAATGAGCAGTTCTTC. This translates into CASMSSRGRYNEQFF.

In its sample, this clonotype was seen many times. The chain carries TRBV7-4 and TRBJ1-5; the match to TRBD1 covers 7 bases. V dropped 0 bases and J dropped 4; count of bases not matched to a gene: 9. The V gene's germline CDR1 is SGHVT and CDR2 SQSDAQ. CDR3 length: 17 residues. The CDR3 nucleotides are TGTGCCAGCAGCTTAGCGGTGTTGGGACAGTTGAATCAGCCCCAGCATTTT. It yields the protein CASSLAVLGQLNQPQHF. Variable domain in full (rest from reference TRBV7-4 and TRBJ1-5): GAGVSQSPRYKVAKRGRDVALRCDSISGHVTLYWYRQTLGQGSEVLTYSQSDAQRDKSGRPSGRFSAERPERSVSTLKIQRTEQGDSAVYLCASSLAVLGQLNQPQHFGDGTRLSIL.

The table lists this clonotype with many counts. The CDR3 DNA reads as TGTGCCAGCAGCGGAACCGGACAGTCCAATCAGCCCCAGCATTTT. Its protein product is CASSGTGQSNQPQHF. The genes are TRBV5-5 and TRBJ1-5; TRBD1 is a possible D gene (6 bases). The V end lost 4 bases, the J end lost 3 bases, and 14 bases lay between the germline ends. This CDR3 comprises 15 residues. Germline loops: CDR1 SGHKS, CDR2 YYEKEE (reference sequence).

This clonotype occurred a few times. The genes are TRBV28 and TRBJ1-1, with 8 nucleotides matching TRBD1. V lost 4 bases, J lost 3 bases, and 7 bases stayed unmatched. The germline V gene encodes CDR1 MDHEN and CDR2 SYDVKM. This CDR3 is 15 amino acids long. CDR3 sequence (DNA): TGTGCCAGCAGTTCCCCCGGACAGGGCCACACTGAAGCTTTCTTT. It is translated as CASSSPGQGHTEAFF.

This clonotype was detected many times. This chain uses TRBV7-2 with TRBJ2-1, with D perhaps matching TRBD2 (6 bases). Trimming cost V 1 base and J 0 bases, with 10 bases left between them. The CDR3 runs 16 residues. Per the germline V gene, CDR1 is SGHTA and CDR2 is FQGNSA. This chain's CDR3 is CASSLVAGSSYNEQFF. Here the CDR3 DNA reads TGTGCCAGCAGCTTAGTGGCGGGGAGCTCCTACAATGAGCAGTTCTTC.

This clonotype was recorded at least ten times. The V gene is TRBV7-2, the J gene TRBJ2-3, with 8 positions matching TRBD2. Germline V gene lookup returns CDR1 SGHTA and CDR2 FQGNSA. V shed 1 base and J 2 bases; nucleotides not matched to a gene: 8. The CDR3 sequence is 17 residues long. In DNA, the CDR3 is TGTGCCAGCAGCTTAGTCCGGCTAGCGGGCAACACAGATACGCAGTATTTT. Translating it yields CASSLVRLAGNTDTQYF.

The genes are TRBV18 and TRBJ1-5; 12 bases are a match to TRBD1. The ends lost 3 bases at V and 7 bases at J; junction bases unmatched: 4. The CDR3 has 15 residues. Germline V CDR1 and CDR2: KGHSH, LQKENI. CDR3 sequence: CASSPGQGATQPQHF. The CDR3, as DNA: TGTGCCAGCTCACCGGGACAGGGGGCCACACAGCCCCAGCATTTT. The full variable domain, with the rest looked up from reference TRBV18 and TRBJ1-5, is NAGVMQNPRHLVRRRGQEARLRCSPMKGHSHVYWYRQLPEEGLKFMVYLQKENIIDESGMPKERFSAEFPKEGPSILRIQQVVRGDSAAYFCASSPGQGATQPQHFGDGTRLSIL.

In this sample, this clonotype turned up many times. This chain joins TRBV7-9 and TRBJ1-1; TRBD1 matches at 11 bases. The CDR3 has 15 residues. J lost 1 base, V lost 4 bases, and 2 bases had no gene match. Germline CDR1 reads SEHNR; CDR2 reads FQNEAQ (reference sequence). CDR3 protein: CASSSGQGANTEAFF. The CDR3 DNA is TGTGCCAGCAGCTCCGGACAGGGGGCGAACACTGAAGCTTTCTTT.

The chain is built from TRBV27 and TRBJ2-5, with TRBD2 matching 9 bases. This CDR3 spans 16 amino acids. The germline V gene encodes CDR1 MNHEY and CDR2 SMNVEV (reference sequence). With 2 bases clipped from V and 5 bases from J, the junction kept 9 bases outside the gene matches. The CDR3 DNA is TGTGCCAGCAGTTTAAATAGCGGGGGTACCGCGGAGACCCAGTACTTC. As protein: CASSLNSGGTAETQYF.

This clonotype was seen a handful of times. This chain joins TRBV4-2 and TRBJ1-3; D not certain. With 1 base removed from V and 0 bases from J, the gap between germline ends came to 10 bases. The CDR3 has 16 residues. Per the germline V gene, CDR1 is LGHNA and CDR2 is YNFKEQ. Here the CDR3 DNA reads TGTGCCAGCAGCCAAGGCGGGTCCTACTCTGGAAACACCATATATTTT. It yields the protein CASSQGGSYSGNTIYF.

This clonotype has only a few counts. The gene calls are TRBV9 and TRBJ1-6, with 7 bases matching TRBD1. The CDR3 contains 16 residues. V was clipped by 4 bases and J by 13 bases; unmatched bases: 17. Germline CDR1 reads SGDLS; CDR2 reads YYNGEE. As DNA, the CDR3 is TGTGCCAGCAGCACCAGGACAGGCCCCCCTCTTGAGCCCCTCCACTTT. Protein: CASSTRTGPPLEPLHF.